This TCR beta chain appears in the sequencing data of a study of blood T cell repertoires in COVID-19 (TCRdb year 2020). Study-wide context: The collaborator samples originated in the United States, Italy and Spain and spanned the acute and convalescent phases of COVID-19. The samples were drawn from two sources: the first 160 participants of the ongoing ImmuneRACE study, and 1,200 or so subjects contributed by 6 global collaborators. Nearly every sample came with metadata listing a de-identified subject ID, COVID-19 status, age in years and sex. A freely available public database, intended as a resource for researchers studying the immune response to SARS-CoV-2, is where the repertoires were released. The dataset comprised deeply sampled blood TCRbeta repertoires from subjects exposed to, actively infected with, or recovered from COVID-19. Where available, HLA class I and class II types were obtained from metadata supplied by the sample provider rather than from assay-based typing. The material from the prospective study consisted of cDNA or gDNA derived from T cells, B-cell-depleted T cells, or PBMCs. On the study overall, not on this receptor specifically: The quantity of clinical and demographic metadata differed by source and by participant and was supplied without curation.

CDR1 and CDR2 are drawn from the germline V gene (reference sequence): SGHNT, YYREEE. CDR3 length: 16 amino acids, cysteine to phenylalanine. Kept here is only the CDR3 DNA, which spans 48 bases and is read in frame from base 1. Trimming removed 4 bases from V and 2 bases from J; the gene matches leave 8 bases unexplained. The immunoSEQ Assay, a bias-controlled multiplex PCR, was used to amplify TCRbeta CDR3 regions from genomic DNA. Turning to the authors' computational methods: The number of nucleated cells in each sample was estimated from the amplification of reference gene primers within the assay. To quantify the absolute abundance of each unique TCRbeta CDR3 rearrangement, sequence reads were collapsed and filtered. For each sample, productive Simpson clonality was calculated by taking the square root of Simpson's diversity index across productive rearrangements. Here the immuneACCESS table is served through TCRdb, limited to in-frame sequences with V and J called. Missing clones are a known gap in these copies; in checked studies unresolved V genes cover under half, and the rest lacks a known reason. The DNA was the basis for D and trimming; V, J and clone size are from that table. The sample profile shows 100,000 to 150,000 clones; 86% of them were found once. The ten largest clones take up about 2.5% of the sample.

On this clone itself: Its antigen is currently not known. No clone much larger than this one lies a single base away; base qualities are absent.

Participants in the prospective study were enrolled through a virtual design, were aged about 18 to 89 years, and lived in under 25 United States geographic areas. Cohort assignment in the prospective study relied on participant-reported clinical history from a screening survey and a study questionnaire. Recovered participants in ImmuneRACE Cohort 3 were defined as having two consecutive negative NP/OP PCR tests, clearance from a healthcare professional, or resolution of symptoms. Mobile phlebotomists in the prospective study collected whole blood, serum and a nasopharyngeal or oropharyngeal swab from every participant. Participants in the prospective study had the option to provide additional blood draws and questionnaires over an approximately 2-month period. Blood samples from the prospective study were shipped frozen or at room temperature prior to DNA extraction.

The sequence links TRBV5-4 to TRBJ2-2, with TRBD1 identical over 7 junction bases. The receptor was isolated from a woman aged 50 to 65 who had recovered from COVID-19. Source material: PBMCs or T cells enriched from blood (not recorded which). The sequenced DNA is TGTGCCAGCAGCCCACCCGACAGGGCTAACACCGGGGAGCTGTTTTTT. The encoded protein is CASSPPDRANTGELFF. Supplemented by the reference TRBV5-4 and TRBJ2-2 proteins around the CDR3, the complete variable domain is ETGVTQSPTHLIKTRGQQVTLRCSSQSGHNTVSWYQQALGQGPQFIFQYYREEENGRGNFPPRFSGLQFPNYSSELNVNALELDDSALYLCASSPPDRANTGELFFGEGSRLTVL.